This record concerns one T cell receptor beta chain sequence. Antigen unknown. The table came from immunoSEQ multiplex PCR; TCRdb's copy has only in-frame clones and leaves some out. This sample carries some 11,000 clones, about 81% of them seen once, and the ten largest clones take around a sixth. The source of the sample is a study of CD4 T cells in relation to SARS-CoV-2 and coronaviruses. The CDR3 is made up of 15 amino acids. With V trimmed by 6 bases and J by 1 base, 6 bases remained unmatched. Germline values: CDR1 SNHLY, CDR2 FYNNEI. Before the COVID-19 pandemic, during about 2010-2018, CD4+ T cells were taken from unexposed donors. Isolation of CD4+ T cells took place after nine to ten days in culture.

The V call is TRBV2, the J call TRBJ1-1, with 9 bases lining up with TRBD1. This receptor was obtained from a human donor in good health. The material sequenced was CD4+ T cells from PBMCs, cultured in vitro. CDR3 loop: CASSELGQGNTEAFF. CDR3 in DNA: TGTGCCAGCAGCGAGTTGGGACAGGGGAACACTGAAGCTTTCTTT.